The clone carrying this T cell receptor beta chain was detected a few times. CDR1 and CDR2 (germline): SGHRS, YFSETQ. This CDR3 has 13 amino acids. The V end lost 0 bases, the J end lost 10 bases, and 13 bases lay between the germline ends. It was through 5'RACE template switching that TCR cDNA was made, with a universal primer site and UMIs added. One entry per CDR3 protein, called by TCRdb with MiXCR from the 5' RACE reads. The sample contains roughly 100,000 distinct CDR3 sequences, about 8.4% of which appear only once. These data are taken from a study of T cells after yellow fever vaccination. Study summary: Those fractions that held only low numbers of cells were prepared using the SMART-Seq v4 Ultra Low Input RNA kit.

Regarding the study as a whole: Booster samples showed a return of most primary-vaccination clones (about 96% CD4, over 70% CD8).

The V call is TRBV5-1, the J call TRBJ1-1, with D possibly TRBD1 on 5 matching bases. The clonotype originates from a man aged 18-30 years who received the YFV17D yellow fever vaccine. Material: CD8+ T cells not binding an NS4B(214-222) dextramer, sorted from PBMCs, obtained around 14 days after the first yellow fever vaccination. The CDR3 nucleotides are TGCGCCAGCAGCTTGGCCCAGGGTCGGGCAGCTTTCTTT. Amino acid sequence: CASSLAQGRAAFF.